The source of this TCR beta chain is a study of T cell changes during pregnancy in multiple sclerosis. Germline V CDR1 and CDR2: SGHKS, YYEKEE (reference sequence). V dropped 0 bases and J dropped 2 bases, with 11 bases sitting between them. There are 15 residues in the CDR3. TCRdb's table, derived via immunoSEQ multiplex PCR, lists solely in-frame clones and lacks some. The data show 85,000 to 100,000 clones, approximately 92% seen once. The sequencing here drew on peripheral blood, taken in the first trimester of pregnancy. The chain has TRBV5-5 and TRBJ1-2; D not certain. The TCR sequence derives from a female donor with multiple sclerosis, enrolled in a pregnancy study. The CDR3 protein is CASSLVPQANYGYTF. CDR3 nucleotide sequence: TGTGCCAGCAGCTTGGTACCGCAGGCCAACTATGGCTACACCTTC.